Shown below are 5 T cell receptor beta chains from a single sample sequenced in a study of T-cell reconstitution after alpha-beta-depleted transplantation in children. During its preparation, the TCRbeta library received unique molecular identifiers. TCRdb passed the PCR reads through MiXCR, listing each CDR3 protein once. The sample includes 500,000 to 650,000 distinct CDR3 sequences, approximately 13% of them seen just once. The sequences come from PBMCs, mostly from graft donor cells, collected 360 days after TCRalphabeta/CD19-depleted stem cell transplant. The receptors derive from a male patient younger than 18 who had a stem cell transplant for acute myeloid leukemia, so the T cells may come from the graft donor.

The chain carries TRBV20-1 and TRBJ1-1; D perhaps matches TRBD1 (5 bases). The CDR3 is 14 amino acids. Trimming shortened V by 4 bases and J by 0 bases, and 12 bases separated the two germline ends. The germline V gene has CDR1 DFQATT and CDR2 SNEGSKA (reference sequence). CDR3 sequence reads: CSATRQLMNTEAFF. The CDR3 nucleotides are TGCAGTGCTACCCGACAGCTCATGAACACTGAAGCTTTCTTT.

This chain uses TRBV7-3 with TRBJ2-2, with D unresolved. The V end lost 5 bases, the J end lost 4 bases, and 26 bases lay between the germline ends. The CDR3 runs to 19 residues. The germline V gene encodes CDR1 SGHTA and CDR2 FQGTGA. CDR3 DNA: TGTGCCAGCAGCCCGACGTTGGGCAAGATCCAGTTCGGCACCGGGGAGCTGTTTTTT. Its protein is CASSPTLGKIQFGTGELFF.

The chain is built from TRBV6-5 and TRBJ1-2, with D possibly being TRBD1 (5 bases). CDR3 size: 13 residues. The germline gives CDR1 MNHEY, CDR2 SVGAGI. With 0 bases removed from V and 6 bases from J, the gap between germline ends came to 8 bases. CDR3 in amino acids: CASSYSEGNGYTF. CDR3 in DNA: TGTGCCAGCAGTTACTCGGAGGGGAATGGCTACACCTTC.

This rearrangement joins TRBV7-9 to TRBJ2-1; 8 bases are a match to TRBD2. The CDR3 is made up of 16 amino acids. V was pared by 2 bases and J by 2 bases, with 5 bases of the junction left unmatched. CDR1 is SEHNR, CDR2 FQNEAQ, per germline (reference sequence). The CDR3 nucleotides are TGTGCCAGCAGCTTACCTGCGGGACTAGCCTACAATGAGCAGTTCTTC. Protein sequence: CASSLPAGLAYNEQFF.

A few counts support this clonotype. The chain carries TRBV7-3 and TRBJ2-1, with D maybe TRBD1 (6 bases). Germline lookup yields CDR1 SGHTA and CDR2 FQGTGA. V lost 0 bases and J lost 8, with 11 bases in between. There are 14 residues in the CDR3. The CDR3 loop reads CASSLTGAKDEQFF. The CDR3, as DNA: TGTGCCAGCAGCTTAACGGGGGCAAAGGATGAGCAGTTCTTC.